This T cell receptor beta chain is from a study of T cell clonality in common variable immunodeficiency. The study's findings and limits: Reportedly, TCR beta sequences from common variable immunodeficiency showed fewer deletions and N-nucleotide insertions. TCRbeta clonality was increased in CVID versus healthy controls. CVID subjects shared fewer TCRbeta clones than healthy controls did.

This clone was seen many times. Antigen: not known. The read is 3 residues too short to cover the CDR3 end, so that end is filled in from the germline J gene. Equal genomic DNA amounts from CVID and control samples were sequenced. Profiling relied on immunoSEQ multiplex PCR, and the TCRdb table lists in-frame clones only, not all of them. The data list about 50,000 clones, none observed once; approximately 2% falls to the top ten. V was cut by 1 base and J by 1 base, with 10 bases left in between. This CDR3 has 15 amino acids. Germline-derived CDR1 and CDR2 are SGHVS and FQNEAQ. The V call is TRBV7-8, the J call TRBJ1-2; D is ambiguous. What was sequenced was peripheral blood mononuclear cells. The sequence was collected from a person aged 18 to 75 in good health. The sequenced CDR3 bases are TGTGCCAGCAGCTTAGACAGATTAGGTAACTATGGC. It yields the protein CASSLDRLGNYG. The CDR3 in its entirety is CASSLDRLGNYGYTF. Full variable domain (outside the CDR3, taken from reference TRBV7-8 and TRBJ1-2): GAGVSQSPRYKVAKRGQDVALRCDPISGHVSLFWYQQALGQGPEFLTYFQNEAQLDKSGLPSDRFFAERPEGSVSTLKIQRTQQEDSAVYLCASSLDRLGNYGYTFGSGTRLTVV.